This T cell receptor beta chain was obtained from a study of T cell responses to AZD1222 COVID-19 vaccine. Study conclusions and caveats: No repertoire was sampled before or during the peak T cell response, only after it.

Trimming removed 4 bases from V and 13 bases from J, with 19 bases in between. The CDR3 has 13 amino acids. Data came from immunoSEQ multiplex PCR; TCRdb stores just in-frame clones and leaves some out. Of 120,000 or so clones listed, about 89% are singletons. With regard to this clone: Its specificity is unknown.

The clonotype was recovered from an adult in good health. Sequences were derived from peripheral blood, sampled on day 0 of AZD1222 vaccination. V gene TRBV12-3 or TRBV12-4 combines with J gene TRBJ1-1; D gene uncertain. CDR3: CASSSPSPDYLFF. The CDR3 bases are TGTGCCAGCAGTTCCCCATCCCCGGACTACCTTTTCTTT.